One sample yielded the 18 T cell receptor beta chains listed below, sequenced in a study of human T cells and chemical hapten exposure. Each CDR3 protein is one row after TCRdb ran MiXCR on the RACE reads. Among just over 350,000 distinct CDR3 sequences listed, around 6% were seen once. Time point: patch test 2, 6 weeks after DPC sensitization. Documented treatment: therapeutic diphenylcyclopropenone sensitization with weekly scalp DPC. The sequenced sample was whole blood, obtained in connection with sensitization to the hapten diphenylcyclopropenone (DPC). These receptors all come from a woman aged 18-30 years with alopecia areata. Some clones in this sample may be carry-over from other donors' samples.

The gene calls are TRBV20-1 and TRBJ2-3, with 7 bases fitting TRBD1. CDR1 and CDR2 (germline): DFQATT, SNEGSKA (reference sequence). The CDR3 runs to 16 residues. J was trimmed by 1 base and V by 7 bases; bases with no gene match: 14. The CDR3 spells CSVRRTRQGRTDTQYF. The CDR3 DNA reads TGCAGTGTTAGGCGGACACGACAGGGACGCACAGATACGCAGTATTTT.

This clonotype has only a few counts. V usage is TRBV5-1 and J usage is TRBJ2-5; no clear D. The germline gives CDR1 SGHRS, CDR2 YFSETQ. V was trimmed by 4 bases and J by 5 bases, leaving 9 bases between them. The CDR3 totals 12 residues. CDR3 nucleotides: TGCGCCAGCAGCGGGCAGAGCGAGACCCAGTACTTC. This gives the protein CASSGQSETQYF.

The chain couples TRBV18 to TRBJ1-1; 11 bases fit TRBD1. CDR1 is KGHSH and CDR2 is LQKENI in the germline V gene. The CDR3 covers 16 residues. V trimming: 0 bases; J trimming: 7 bases; junction bases outside the gene matches: 7. The CDR3 is CASSPPKGTGGVEAFF. CDR3 sequence (DNA): TGTGCCAGCTCACCACCGAAAGGGACAGGGGGAGTTGAAGCTTTCTTT.

This clonotype was counted many times. J is TRBJ1-4 and V is TRBV7-2, with 7 bases aligning to TRBD1. Trimming cost V 4 bases and J 12 bases; bases outside gene matches: 5. Germline V CDR1 and CDR2: SGHTA, FQGNSA. The CDR3 consists of 12 residues. The CDR3 here is CASSSDRVELFF. The CDR3, as DNA: TGTGCCAGCAGCTCCGACAGGGTAGAACTGTTTTTT.

This clonotype was observed a few times. V gene TRBV5-6 combines with J gene TRBJ1-1; D is unresolved. Germline V gives CDR1 SGHDT, CDR2 YYEEEE. This CDR3 comprises 16 residues. The germline V and J ends were trimmed by 4 bases and 2 bases, with 18 bases remaining between them. The CDR3 protein is CASSRLTVGINTEAFF. In nucleotides, the CDR3 is TGTGCCAGCAGCCGACTTACAGTAGGAATTAACACTGAAGCTTTCTTT.

The table lists this clonotype with many counts. The V gene is TRBV6-4, the J gene TRBJ2-3; 10 bases fit TRBD1. Germline V gene data show CDR1 as MRHNA and CDR2 as SNTAGT. Trimming removed 4 bases from V and 4 bases from J; junction bases left unmatched: 5. CDR3 length: 15 residues. As DNA, the CDR3 is TGTGCCAGCAGTGCCCCGGGACAGGGGCCAGATACGCAGTATTTT. Protein: CASSAPGQGPDTQYF.

This clonotype came up a few times. The chain carries TRBV5-1 and TRBJ2-1, with 12 bases lining up with TRBD2. Germline lookup yields CDR1 SGHRS and CDR2 YFSETQ. The CDR3 is made up of 17 amino acids. Unmatched junction bases numbered 5, after V lost 4 bases and J lost 0 bases. CDR3 DNA: TGCGCCAGCAGCGGGGGACTAGCGGGTTACTCCTACAATGAGCAGTTCTTC. Amino acid sequence: CASSGGLAGYSYNEQFF.

There are many counts of this clonotype. The chain is built from TRBV18 and TRBJ1-3, with TRBD1 matching over 7 bases. Germline values: CDR1 KGHSH, CDR2 LQKENI. Unmatched junction bases numbered 5, after V lost 9 bases and J lost 0 bases. The CDR3 has 14 amino acids. DNA of the CDR3: TGTGCCAGTTCGGGACAGAACTCTGGAAACACCATATATTTT. Its translation is CASSGQNSGNTIYF.

In this sample, this clonotype turned up many times. The chain is built from TRBV6-6 and TRBJ1-5; D uncertain. V was shortened by 3 bases and J by 0 bases, with 12 bases between the two germline ends. This CDR3 comprises 16 residues. Germline loops: CDR1 MNHNY, CDR2 SVGAGI (reference sequence). The CDR3 DNA sequence: TGTGCCAGCAGTTATATTCGGACGGATAGCAATCAGCCCCAGCATTTT. Residues: CASSYIRTDSNQPQHF.

This clonotype has ten or more counts. The chain joins TRBV24-1 to TRBJ1-1, with D unclear. Per germline, CDR1 KGHDR and CDR2 SFDVKD. V lost 2 bases, J lost 4 bases, and 4 bases lay in between. The CDR3 covers 12 residues. The CDR3 DNA reads TGTGCCACCAGTGATTCGACCACTGAAGCTTTCTTT. Amino acid sequence: CATSDSTTEAFF.

This clonotype has a count of ten or more. This chain joins TRBV18 and TRBJ1-4; the D gene is possibly TRBD1 (5 bases). Germline CDR1 is KGHSH and CDR2 is LQKENI. The CDR3 is made up of 14 amino acids. V dropped 5 bases and J dropped 8 bases, with 15 bases sitting between them. The DNA of the CDR3 is TGTGCCAGCTCAAAGCTCGGGACGAAGGAAAAACTGTTTTTT. Encoded protein: CASSKLGTKEKLFF.

This rearrangement joins TRBV12-3 or TRBV12-4 to TRBJ1-6, with D tentatively TRBD1 (6 bases). The V end lost 4 bases, the J end lost 14 bases, and 12 bases lay between the germline ends. This CDR3 is built from 12 residues. The CDR3 DNA follows: TGTGCCAGCAGTTCAGAGGGGGGGTCCCTCCACTTT. Translated, it gives CASSSEGGSLHF.

This clonotype was counted only a few times. This rearrangement joins TRBV20-1 to TRBJ1-6; D is uncertain. This CDR3 contains 12 residues. V was shortened by 3 bases and J by 7 bases, with 7 bases between the two germline ends. Germline CDR1 and CDR2: DFQATT and SNEGSKA (reference sequence). The CDR3 DNA reads as TGCAGTGCTAGTTTGGCGAATTCACCCCTCCACTTT. As protein: CSASLANSPLHF.

This clonotype was picked up a small number of times. The junction shows a germline mismatch at one end, possibly a read error. The CDR3 DNA reads TGTGCCAGCAGTCCCCAAAGCAGAGATACGCAGTATTTT. This codes for CASSPQSRDTQYF. J is TRBJ2-3 and V is TRBV12-3 or TRBV12-4, with no clear D. This CDR3 is built from 13 residues.

Ten or more counts support this clonotype. The rearrangement joins TRBV5-1 to TRBJ2-5; D might be TRBD1 or TRBD2, each matching 5 bases. The CDR3 contains 14 residues. The germline V and J ends were trimmed by 1 base and 2 bases, with 9 bases remaining between them. Germline CDR1 and CDR2: SGHRS and YFSETQ. CDR3 amino acids: CASSLPGPQETQYF. The CDR3 DNA follows: TGCGCCAGCAGCTTGCCGGGACCTCAAGAGACCCAGTACTTC.

This clonotype was seen ten or more times. The chain recombines TRBV28 with TRBJ2-7; 10 nucleotides align to TRBD2. V was pared by 7 bases and J by 4 bases, with 10 bases of the junction left unmatched. CDR1 is MDHEN, CDR2 SYDVKM, per germline. The CDR3 extends over 15 amino acids. The CDR3 DNA is TGTGCCAGCACCCCGTTCAGCGGGGGGGTGTACGAGCAGTACTTC. Its protein product is CASTPFSGGVYEQYF.

This clonotype was seen ten or more times. The chain carries TRBV4-1 and TRBJ1-1, with D possibly TRBD1 on 6 matching bases. Trimming took off 6 bases at V and 5 bases at J, with 7 bases between the two ends. The germline gives CDR1 MGHRA, CDR2 YSYEKL. The CDR3 consists of 11 residues. This CDR3 reads CASRDSTEAFF. DNA of the CDR3: TGCGCCAGCAGGGACAGTACTGAAGCTTTCTTT.

This clonotype was counted only a few times. The V and J genes are TRBV6-2 or TRBV6-3 and TRBJ1-6; 8 nucleotides line up with TRBD1. Germline V gene data show CDR1 as MNHEY and CDR2 as SVGEGT. The CDR3 extends over 14 amino acids. The junction had 7 bases not matched to a gene; V was cut back by 6 bases and J by 9 bases. The CDR3 loop is CASSETGDSSPLHF. In DNA, the CDR3 is TGTGCCAGCAGCGAGACAGGGGATAGTTCACCCCTCCACTTT.